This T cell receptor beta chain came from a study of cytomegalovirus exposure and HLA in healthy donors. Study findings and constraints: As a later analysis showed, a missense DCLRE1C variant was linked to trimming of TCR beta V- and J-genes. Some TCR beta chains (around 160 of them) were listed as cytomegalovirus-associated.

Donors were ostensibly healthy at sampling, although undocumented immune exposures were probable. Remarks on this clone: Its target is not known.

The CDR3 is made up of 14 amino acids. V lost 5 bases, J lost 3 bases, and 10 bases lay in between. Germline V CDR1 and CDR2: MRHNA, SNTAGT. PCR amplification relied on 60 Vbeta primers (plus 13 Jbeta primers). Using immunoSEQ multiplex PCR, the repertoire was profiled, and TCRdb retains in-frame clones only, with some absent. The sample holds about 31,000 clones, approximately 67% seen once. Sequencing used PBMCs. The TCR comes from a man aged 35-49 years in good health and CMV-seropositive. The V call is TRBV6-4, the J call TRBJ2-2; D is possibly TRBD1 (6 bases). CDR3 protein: CASSPDSYTGELFF. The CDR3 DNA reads TGTGCCAGCAGTCCGGACAGTTACACCGGGGAGCTGTTTTTT.